The sequence of this T cell receptor beta chain was determined in a study of cytomegalovirus exposure and HLA in healthy donors. Primers for the PCR totalled 60 Vbeta and 13 Jbeta. The assay was immunoSEQ multiplex PCR, and TCRdb's table has in-frame clones only and misses some. The sample records roughly 150,000 clones, 76% being singletons. The CDR3 sequence is 13 residues long. The germline V and J ends were trimmed by 5 bases and 9 bases, with 16 bases remaining between them. Per germline, CDR1 SGHAT and CDR2 FQNNGV. The sequence was collected from a man aged 35 to 55 in good health and CMV-seronegative. Material for sequencing was PBMCs. The V and J genes are TRBV11-2 and TRBJ1-1, with TRBD1 as a possible D gene (5 bases). CDR3: CASSLKQDTKAFF. DNA for the CDR3: TGTGCCAGCAGCCTTAAACAGGACACGAAAGCTTTCTTT.